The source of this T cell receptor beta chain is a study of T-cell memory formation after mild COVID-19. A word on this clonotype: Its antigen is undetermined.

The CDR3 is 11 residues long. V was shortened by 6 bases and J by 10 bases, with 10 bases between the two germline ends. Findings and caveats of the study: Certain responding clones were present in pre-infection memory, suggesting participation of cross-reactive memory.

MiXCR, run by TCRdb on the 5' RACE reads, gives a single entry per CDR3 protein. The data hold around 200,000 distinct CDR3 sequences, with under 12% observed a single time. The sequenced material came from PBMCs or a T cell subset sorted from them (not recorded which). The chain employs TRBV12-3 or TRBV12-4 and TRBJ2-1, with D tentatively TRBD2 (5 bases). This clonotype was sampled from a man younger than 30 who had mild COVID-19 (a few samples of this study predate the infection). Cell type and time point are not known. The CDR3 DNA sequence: TGTGCCAGCAGCATCGGCGGGGAGCAGTTCTTC. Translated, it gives CASSIGGEQFF.